The 24 T cell receptor beta chains below were found in one sample sequenced in a study of T cell responses to AZD1222 COVID-19 vaccine. Sequencing was performed with immunoSEQ multiplex PCR; in TCRdb, only in-frame clones are kept and a portion is missing. The sample lists 120,000 or so clones; approximately 80% were seen once. The specimen comprised peripheral blood, sampled 28 days after the second AZD1222 dose. The receptors originated from an adult who received the AZD1222 COVID-19 vaccine.

This chain joins TRBV6-1 and TRBJ1-2, with D perhaps TRBD1 (6 bases). CDR3 length: 13 amino acids. V was cut by 2 bases and J by 6 bases, with 10 bases left in between. Germline values: CDR1 MNHNS, CDR2 SASEGT. The CDR3 region is CASSETGQHGYTF. DNA of the CDR3: TGTGCCAGCAGTGAAACAGGACAGCATGGCTACACCTTC.

The CDR3 region is CASSPRGYYGYTF. CDR3 nucleotides: TGTGCCAGCAGCCCAAGGGGTTACTATGGCTACACCTTC. This chain uses TRBV9 with TRBJ1-2; D possibly corresponds to TRBD1 (5 bases). V was clipped by 4 bases and J by 3 bases, with 10 bases between them. This CDR3 has 13 residues. Germline CDR1 and CDR2: SGDLS and YYNGEE.

The rearrangement uses TRBV27 and TRBJ2-7; the D call may be TRBD1 or TRBD2 (5 bases each). The CDR3 has 17 amino acids. Germline V CDR1 and CDR2: MNHEY, SMNVEV (reference sequence). V gave up 0 bases and J gave up 0 bases, with 15 bases separating them. For the CDR3, the DNA is TGTGCCAGCAGTTTATCTGCCGGGGCAGAAGCCTCCTACGAGCAGTACTTC. Residues: CASSLSAGAEASYEQYF.

The chain links TRBV28 to TRBJ2-3; perhaps TRBD1 as D (5 bases). This CDR3 is built from 13 residues. V lost 6 bases, J lost 4 bases, and 11 bases lay in between. The germline gives CDR1 MDHEN, CDR2 SYDVKM. The CDR3 DNA reads TGTGCCAGCAGGCTGCAGGGCTCAGATACGCAGTATTTT. Its protein product is CASRLQGSDTQYF.

This rearrangement joins TRBV7-8 to TRBJ2-7; TRBD2 agrees at 9 bases. The CDR3 covers 16 residues. Germline V gene lookup returns CDR1 SGHVS and CDR2 FQNEAQ. The V and J ends lost 7 bases and 3 bases, in that order; junction bases with no gene match: 13. The CDR3 sequence: CASNREAGGAGYEQYF. Here the CDR3 DNA reads TGTGCCAGCAATCGCGAGGCGGGGGGGGCCGGCTACGAGCAGTACTTC.

The chain is built from TRBV5-1 and TRBJ2-2; 10 nucleotides match TRBD1. The V gene's germline CDR1 is SGHRS and CDR2 YFSETQ. The CDR3 totals 15 residues. The trim removed 4 bases at V and 5 bases at J, leaving 5 bases unmatched. CDR3: CASSAGQGDTGELFF. CDR3 coding DNA: TGCGCCAGCAGCGCTGGACAGGGGGATACCGGGGAGCTGTTTTTT.

The V gene is TRBV5-1, the J gene TRBJ2-3; D ambiguous. Deletions cut 0 bases from V and 2 bases from J, with 10 bases between. Per germline, CDR1 SGHRS and CDR2 YFSETQ. The CDR3 runs 15 residues. Here the CDR3 reads CASSLGARITDTQYF. The CDR3 bases are TGCGCCAGCAGCTTGGGCGCGAGAATCACAGATACGCAGTATTTT.

The CDR3 DNA reads as TGCGCCAGCAGCTTGGCCGGGACAGAAGAGACCCAGTACTTC. This translates into CASSLAGTEETQYF. The V call is TRBV5-1, the J call TRBJ2-5; TRBD1 matches at 7 bases. V shed 0 bases, J shed 3 bases, and the junction held 2 bases outside the gene matches. The CDR3 runs 14 residues. In germline, CDR1 is SGHRS, CDR2 YFSETQ.

For the CDR3, the DNA is TGTGCCAGCTCACAGGGCACCGGGACAGGTTATGGCTACACCTTC. It is translated as CASSQGTGTGYGYTF. J is TRBJ1-2 and V is TRBV18; 8 nucleotides agree with TRBD1. Trimming removed 4 bases from V and 5 bases from J; junction bases left unmatched: 9. The CDR3 length is 15 residues. Germline V gives CDR1 KGHSH, CDR2 LQKENI.

The rearrangement uses TRBV6-5 and TRBJ1-1; D not certain. CDR1 and CDR2 (germline): MNHEY, SVGAGI. V lost 6 bases and J lost 1, with 6 bases in between. The CDR3 runs 12 residues. The CDR3 nucleotides read TGTGCCAGCAGGGAGGGGAACACTGAAGCTTTCTTT. Translated, it gives CASREGNTEAFF.

The chain links TRBV12-3 or TRBV12-4 to TRBJ2-7, with D maybe TRBD1 (6 bases). The CDR3 is 13 residues long. V lost 3 bases, J lost 4 bases, and 10 bases lay in between. The CDR3 region is CASSFMGAYEQYF. The CDR3 DNA follows: TGTGCCAGCAGTTTTATGGGGGCTTACGAGCAGTACTTC.

V gene TRBV5-6 combines with J gene TRBJ1-3; D might be TRBD1 (5 bases). Germline V gene sequence: CDR1 SGHDT, CDR2 YYEEEE. Trimming cost V 0 bases and J 0 bases, with 7 bases left between them. CDR3 length: 15 amino acids. The CDR3 spells CASSLGGTSGNTIYF. The CDR3 coding sequence is TGTGCCAGCAGCTTGGGTGGGACCTCTGGAAACACCATATATTTT.

The table lists this clone with a few counts. The J gene is TRBJ2-3, the V gene TRBV5-5, with 8 bases identical to TRBD1. CDR3 length: 16 residues. After removal of 2 bases from V and 5 bases from J, the junction contained 10 bases not matched to a gene. Germline V gene lookup returns CDR1 SGHKS and CDR2 YYEKEE (reference sequence). CDR3 DNA sequence: TGTGCCAGCAGCTTCAACTCCGGGACAGGAGAAGATACGCAGTATTTT. This encodes CASSFNSGTGEDTQYF.

This clone has only one observation. The rearrangement links TRBV7-8 to TRBJ1-6; 9 bases agree with TRBD1. The CDR3 runs 14 residues. V was clipped by 3 bases and J by 7 bases; unmatched bases: 1. Germline V gene data show CDR1 as SGHVS and CDR2 as FQNEAQ. The CDR3 region is CASSFGTGNSPLHF. In DNA, the CDR3 is TGTGCCAGCAGCTTCGGGACAGGGAATTCACCCCTCCACTTT.

This chain joins TRBV19 and TRBJ2-5; TRBD1 is a possible D gene (5 bases). The V end lost 8 bases, the J end lost 4 bases, and 14 bases lay between the germline ends. The CDR3 has 13 residues. Germline CDR1 is LNHDA and CDR2 is SQIVND (reference sequence). CDR3 in amino acids: CASGSRQLETQYF. The CDR3 DNA reads TGTGCCAGTGGTTCCCGACAGCTAGAGACCCAGTACTTC.

The chain links TRBV19 to TRBJ2-1; TRBD2 agrees at 9 bases. This CDR3 spans 15 amino acids. CDR1 and CDR2 (germline): LNHDA, SQIVND (reference sequence). V trimming: 6 bases; J trimming: 0 bases; junction bases outside the gene matches: 3. CDR3 in DNA: TGTGCCAGTAGCGCGGGGGGGGCCTCCTACAATGAGCAGTTCTTC. It is translated as CASSAGGASYNEQFF.

The chain carries TRBV5-6 and TRBJ1-2; D might be TRBD1 (5 bases). V was shortened by 0 bases and J by 5 bases, with 14 bases between the two germline ends. This CDR3 spans 15 amino acids. Germline CDR1 reads SGHDT; CDR2 reads YYEEEE. For the CDR3, the DNA is TGTGCCAGCAGCTTGGTAGGGGCGACTCAATATGGCTACACCTTC. Translated, it gives CASSLVGATQYGYTF.

The chain is built from TRBV7-9 and TRBJ2-1; possibly TRBD2 for D (5 bases). Germline V gene data show CDR1 as SEHNR and CDR2 as FQNEAQ (reference sequence). The CDR3 has 14 amino acids. V was cut by 5 bases and J by 6 bases, with 14 bases left in between. The CDR3 region has the DNA TGTGCCAGCAGCACCACTAGTCGCTTCAATGAGCAGTTCTTC. Its translation: CASSTTSRFNEQFF.

This chain connects TRBV29-1 to TRBJ1-2, with D unresolved. CDR3 size: 13 residues. V shed 0 bases and J shed 2 bases, with 7 bases lying between them. The germline V gene has CDR1 SQVTM and CDR2 ANQGSEA. The CDR3: CSVEDGVNYGYTF. The CDR3 DNA reads TGCAGCGTTGAAGATGGGGTAAACTATGGCTACACCTTC.

The gene calls are TRBV5-1 and TRBJ2-5; 11 nucleotides align to TRBD2. CDR1 and CDR2 (germline): SGHRS, YFSETQ. The J segment lost 1 base and the V segment lost 0 bases, leaving 2 bases of the junction unmatched. The CDR3 consists of 16 residues. In DNA, the CDR3 is TGCGCCAGCAGCTTGGAACTAGCGGGGGCCCAAGAGACCCAGTACTTC. It encodes CASSLELAGAQETQYF.

The chain combines TRBV7-9 with TRBJ2-7, with 7 positions matching TRBD1. The CDR3 loop spans 14 amino acids. Germline V gene sequence: CDR1 SEHNR, CDR2 FQNEAQ (reference sequence). J lost 4 bases, V lost 5 bases, and 8 bases had no gene match. The CDR3 protein is CASSPGTDQYEQYF. DNA of the CDR3: TGTGCCAGCAGCCCCGGGACAGACCAATACGAGCAGTACTTC.

The V call is TRBV27, the J call TRBJ1-1; D may be TRBD1 (6 bases). Looked up from germline, CDR1 is MNHEY and CDR2 is SMNVEV (reference sequence). V was trimmed by 7 bases and J by 3 bases, leaving 18 bases between them. CDR3 length: 15 amino acids. CDR3 in amino acids: CASNFGAGDDTEAFF. DNA of the CDR3: TGTGCCAGCAACTTTGGGGCAGGGGACGACACTGAAGCTTTCTTT.

The rearrangement joins TRBV4-1 to TRBJ1-5; no firm D call. The CDR3 runs to 15 residues. V was trimmed by 0 bases and J by 0 bases, leaving 6 bases between them. Germline CDR1 MGHRA, CDR2 YSYEKL. The CDR3 loop reads CASSQDGGSNQPQHF. CDR3 nucleotides: TGCGCCAGCAGCCAAGATGGCGGTAGCAATCAGCCCCAGCATTTT.

The rearrangement uses TRBV9 and TRBJ2-7; D is unresolved. CDR1 is SGDLS and CDR2 is YYNGEE in the germline V gene. V was trimmed by 2 bases and J by 0 bases, leaving 6 bases between them. The CDR3 has 13 amino acids. The CDR3 is CASSVGSSYEQYF. In DNA form, the CDR3 reads TGTGCCAGCAGCGTTGGCAGCTCCTACGAGCAGTACTTC.